This TCR beta chain was captured by sequencing in a study of radiotherapy plus CTLA-4 blockade in lung cancer. Study-level findings and limits: Following radiotherapy plus ipilimumab, tumor-derived TCR clones expanded in the blood.

With regard to this clone: Its antigen is still unknown.

Assay used: immunoSEQ multiplex PCR; TCRdb lists only in-frame clones, some missing. The sample has tens of thousands of clones, approximately 84% seen once; the top ten hold 4.5% to 5%. Looked up from germline, CDR1 is LGHNA and CDR2 is YSLEER. This CDR3 region has 17 residues. Trimming cost V 5 bases and J 5 bases; bases outside gene matches: 10. The study gave focal radiation plus ipilimumab CTLA-4 blockade to patients with chemo-refractory metastatic non-small-cell lung cancer. The TCR comes from a human donor with non-small cell lung cancer whose response to radiotherapy plus ipilimumab could not be evaluated. Sample: peripheral blood, taken from a patient treated with radiotherapy plus ipilimumab. This sequence joins TRBV4-3 and TRBJ2-3, with 13 bases that match TRBD2. The CDR3 DNA sequence: TGCGCCAGCAGCGGGGGGGGGACTAGCGGGACCGGAGATACGCAGTATTTT. Protein: CASSGGGTSGTGDTQYF.